This T cell receptor beta chain was identified in a study of blood T cell repertoires in COVID-19. On the study more broadly: Acute-phase and convalescent COVID-19 samples originated in the United States, Italy and Spain. The analysed material was cDNA or gDNA that came from T cells, B-cell-depleted T cells, or PBMCs.

Authors' methods: Counts of nucleated cells, estimated from reference gene primer amplification, were obtained. Sequencing used immunoSEQ multiplex PCR; TCRdb keeps in-frame clones, though not all of them. For V, J and clone size, that table is used; D and trimming come from the DNA. The profile covers a few hundred thousand clones, with nearly 90% appearing a single time and 1% taken by the ten largest. V was pared by 6 bases and J by 7 bases, with 19 bases between. Germline V lookup: CDR1 LNHDA, CDR2 SQIVND (reference sequence). The CDR3 is 15 amino acids. Seattle-derived patients entered the study during active infection and were followed longitudinally.

This TCR derives from a woman between 40 and 50 years old with COVID-19, enrolled during active disease. The rearrangement links TRBV19 to TRBJ1-5; the D is unclear. Material: peripheral blood. CDR3 sequence: CASSVSPEGGQPQHF. For the CDR3, the DNA is TGTGCCAGTAGCGTGTCCCCAGAGGGCGGGCAGCCCCAGCATTTT.